This T cell receptor beta chain was obtained from a study of T cells in Graves' hyperthyroidism and ophthalmopathy (dated by TCRdb to the late 2010s). Regarding the study in general: Peripheral blood was collected at initial diagnosis, before any treatment. TCR V-J signatures able to tell the groups apart were searched for in a discovery cohort of approximately 95 patients, of whom over 40 had Graves' ophthalmopathy and about 60 had stable Graves' hyperthyroidism. Prospective prediction of ophthalmopathy was tested in an independent validation cohort of 18 to 20 hyperthyroidism patients and 15 to 17 patients who later progressed to ophthalmopathy. After sampling, hyperthyroidism patients received methimazole starting at 30 mg daily, and ophthalmopathy patients received high-dose intravenous methylprednisolone. Thyroid tissue and blood T-cell repertoires from roughly 6 Graves' hyperthyroidism patients were also compared in the study. The 75 to 100 discovery patients were divided at random into training and test sets in a 7:3 ratio. The paper describes TCR Vbeta CDR3 sequencing of 120 to 150 peripheral blood samples, made up of approximately 40 ophthalmopathy patients, more than 70 hyperthyroidism patients and roughly 17 progressor patients. Broader findings and caveats from the paper: In validation, the model predicted progression to ophthalmopathy with approximately 69% sensitivity and about 72% specificity, a median of about six months before onset. Ophthalmopathy was separated from stable hyperthyroidism by a 13 V-J signature model, with 85% to 90% sensitivity and approximately 81% specificity obtained in cross-validation and 80%/75% obtained in testing. No statistical method was used to set the sample size in advance, and investigators knew the group allocation. Most expanded thyroid clonotypes (frequency above 0.001) were also detected in blood, suggesting blood repertoires may reflect thyroid immune responses.

This clonotype was seen at least ten times. This receptor's antigen is unknown. Base qualities are missing; no much larger clone stands one base away. Graves' hyperthyroidism was defined as stable when no progression to ophthalmopathy occurred over 18 months of follow-up. Hyperthyroidism patients were newly diagnosed, had a disease duration of under 2 months, and were aged 18 to 65 years. The study excluded patients with uncontrolled infections, other autoimmune diseases, pregnancy or lactation. Clinical symptoms, serum thyroxine and TRAb, thyroid ultrasound, and orbital computed tomography formed the basis for the diagnoses. Ficoll-Paque density gradient centrifugation was used to isolate PBMCs from around 10 ml of fresh peripheral blood. Total RNA was extracted using Trizol reagent, and RNA quality was assessed on an Agilent 2100 Bioanalyzer. Spanning cysteine to phenylalanine, the CDR3 consists of 17 amino acids. Just CDR3 DNA is preserved here, 51 bases in frame from base 1. Via the germline V gene, CDR1 is SGHVS and CDR2 FNYEAQ. V gives up 5 bases and J gives up 0 bases, and the segment between their germline ends measures 18 bases.

The TCR beta CDR3 regions were amplified from RNA transcripts. For the first round of RT-PCR on the TCR CDR3, the HTBI primer set was used together with the Qiagen OneStep RT-PCR kit. A second multiplex PCR round built the libraries, followed by size selection and purification. Sequencing of the libraries was done on an Illumina HiSeq2000 using paired-end 100 bp reads. Turning to the authors' computational methods: SOAPnuke was used to process the raw data, throwing out any read that contained adapters or uncalled bases, had a mean Phred below 15, or lacked an exact constant-primer or identifier match. COPE v1.2.5 was used to merge high-quality paired reads, and clonotypes were defined as unique nucleotide sequences. Clonotypes were aligned to IMGT TRBV, TRBD and TRBJ reference segments using MiTCR v1.1. Analysis was restricted to V-J combinations with a frequency above 0.0001, which covered roughly 99% of repertoires. A TCS score was defined as the ratio between F50 (clonal expansion) and ExV (chaos), using BLOSUM62-based TCRdist between CDR3 peptides within each V-J. Welch's t-statistics and random forest reduced 500 to 550 V-J features to roughly 13, which were used in a naive Bayes classifier (R e1071). The raw public data were reprocessed by TCRdb itself: fastp quality trimming at Q25, MiXCR clonotype calling, in-frame beta chains only. Rows are combined by CDR3 protein, so each entry shows the most common genes and DNA. The V and J calls were determined by TCRdb, not by the authors. This sample holds around 450,000 distinct CDR3 sequences; roughly 13% were observed only once. The ten largest clonotypes hold 5% to 6% of the sample.

This chain is built from TRBV7-6 and TRBJ2-3; the D gene is tentatively TRBD1 or TRBD2, each matching 5 bases. The TCR was taken from a woman under 30 with Graves' hyperthyroidism. Sequences were obtained from blood. In nucleotides, the sequence is TGTGCCAGCAGCCCTCATGGGACCCAGACAAGCACAGATACGCAGTATTTT. This sequence encodes CASSPHGTQTSTDTQYF. When the CDR3 is completed using the reference TRBV7-6 and TRBJ2-3 genes on either side, the full variable domain is GAGVSQSPRYKVTKRGQDVALRCDPISGHVSLYWYRQALGQGPEFLTYFNYEAQQDKSGLPNDRFSAERPEGSISTLTIQRTEQRDSAMYRCASSPHGTQTSTDTQYFGPGTRLTVL.